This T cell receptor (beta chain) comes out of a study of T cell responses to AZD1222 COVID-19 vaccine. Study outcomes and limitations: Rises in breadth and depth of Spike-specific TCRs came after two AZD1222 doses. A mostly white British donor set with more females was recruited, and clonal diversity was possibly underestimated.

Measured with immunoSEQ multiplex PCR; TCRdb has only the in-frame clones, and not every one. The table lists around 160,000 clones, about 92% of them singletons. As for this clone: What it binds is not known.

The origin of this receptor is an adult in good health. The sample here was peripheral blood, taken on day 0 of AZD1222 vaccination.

The CDR3: CASSLERTTGEAFF. The CDR3 bases are TGTGCCAGCAGCTTAGAACGGACTACAGGTGAAGCTTTCTTT. The genes are TRBV7-3 and TRBJ1-1; weak D call: TRBD1 (5 bases). Between the trimmed V and J ends, which lost 2 bases and 7 bases, there was a span of 14 bases. Germline CDR1 and CDR2: SGHTA and FQGTGA. The length of the CDR3 is 14 residues.